Shown below are 21 T cell receptor beta chains from a single sample sequenced in a study of response to subunit inactivated influenza vaccine. TCRdb redid the calling of the RT-PCR reads with MiXCR, one entry per CDR3 protein. The table lists just under 550,000 distinct CDR3 sequences, under 30% of them singletons, with approximately 3% in the top ten. These data also formed part of another study, on T cells expressing NK-cell markers. That report notes: The authors generated TCR beta cDNA through 5'RACE template switching with UMIs.

The sequencing here drew on CD4+ T cells sorted from PBMCs, taken about 12 days after vaccination. These receptors were obtained from a man aged 50 to 60 who received an inactivated influenza vaccine.

This chain joins TRBV12-3 or TRBV12-4 and TRBJ2-6; D gene unclear. The CDR3 contains 15 residues. Deletions cut 9 bases from V and 0 bases from J, with 12 bases between. The CDR3 protein is CASDQARSGANVLTF. CDR3 nucleotides: TGTGCCAGTGATCAGGCTCGCTCTGGGGCCAACGTCCTGACTTTC.

There are a few counts of this clonotype. The chain couples TRBV20-1 to TRBJ2-2; 7 nucleotides line up with TRBD2. This CDR3 contains 16 residues. CDR1 is DFQATT and CDR2 is SNEGSKA in the germline V gene (reference sequence). The trim removed 0 bases at V and 2 bases at J, leaving 6 bases unmatched. This CDR3 is CSARDRGGGNTGELFF. The CDR3 region has the DNA TGCAGTGCTAGAGATCGTGGCGGGGGAAACACCGGGGAGCTGTTTTTT.

This sequence joins TRBV2 and TRBJ1-2; unclear D gene. The CDR3 length is 14 residues. Trimming cost V 3 bases and J 0 bases, with 8 bases left between them. CDR1 is SNHLY and CDR2 is FYNNEI in the germline V gene. The CDR3 loop is CASSDGEANYGYTF. The DNA for the CDR3 is TGTGCCAGCAGTGATGGGGAAGCTAACTATGGCTACACCTTC. The whole variable domain, remainder taken from reference TRBV2 and TRBJ1-2, is EPEVTQTPSHQVTQMGQEVILRCVPISNHLYFYWYRQILGQKVEFLVSFYNNEISEKSEIFDDQFSVERPDGSNFTLKIRSTKLEDSAMYFCASSDGEANYGYTFGSGTRLTVV.

This clonotype was detected a few times. The V call is TRBV20-1, the J call TRBJ2-7, with a weak D call TRBD2 (6 bases). This CDR3 contains 17 residues. The V and J ends lost 0 bases and 4 bases respectively, with 22 bases between them. Per the germline V gene, CDR1 is DFQATT and CDR2 is SNEGSKA (reference sequence). The CDR3 sequence: CSARDLLGVGGPYEQYF. The CDR3, as DNA: TGCAGTGCTAGAGATCTTTTGGGAGTGGGGGGACCTTACGAGCAGTACTTC.

This clonotype was seen only a few times. The chain couples TRBV24-1 to TRBJ2-2; D is perhaps TRBD2 (5 bases). Germline V gene lookup returns CDR1 KGHDR and CDR2 SFDVKD. V was cut by 4 bases and J by 1 base, with 6 bases left in between. This CDR3 has 14 amino acids. Here the CDR3 DNA reads TGTGCCACCAGTGAGCGGGTGAACACCGGGGAGCTGTTTTTT. Amino acids: CATSERVNTGELFF.

The rearrangement uses TRBV4-1 and TRBJ2-5; 9 nucleotides align to TRBD2. Per the germline V gene, CDR1 is MGHRA and CDR2 is YSYEKL. The CDR3 covers 15 residues. J was trimmed by 5 bases and V by 2 bases; bases with no gene match: 6. CDR3 residues: CASSQRRGGEETQYF. CDR3 sequence (DNA): TGCGCCAGCAGCCAACGGCGGGGGGGCGAGGAGACCCAGTACTTC.

In its sample, this clonotype was seen a few times. The chain joins TRBV5-1 to TRBJ1-2, with D hard to call. There are 13 residues in the CDR3. With 4 bases removed from V and 4 bases from J, the gap between germline ends came to 11 bases. Germline CDR1 SGHRS, CDR2 YFSETQ. CDR3 region: CASSPSLSYGYTF. The DNA for the CDR3 is TGCGCCAGCAGCCCCAGTCTTTCCTATGGCTACACCTTC.

This clonotype occurred a few times. The chain recombines TRBV10-3 with TRBJ1-5; D unresolved. Germline loops: CDR1 ENHRY, CDR2 SYGVKD. Deletions cut 8 bases from V and 3 bases from J, with 8 bases between. This CDR3 is 12 amino acids long. The CDR3 is CAIATPNQPQHF. The CDR3 DNA reads as TGTGCCATCGCCACACCCAATCAGCCCCAGCATTTT.

This clonotype showed up just a few times. The chain uses TRBV11-2 and TRBJ2-1; TRBD2 agrees at 11 bases. The trim removed 2 bases at V and 7 bases at J, leaving 4 bases unmatched. The CDR3 runs to 15 residues. Germline V gives CDR1 SGHAT, CDR2 FQNNGV. CDR3 nucleotides: TGTGCCAGCAGCTTAAATCTAGCGGGAGGTAATGAGCAGTTCTTC. It is translated as CASSLNLAGGNEQFF.

This clonotype was seen a handful of times. The rearrangement uses TRBV3-1 and TRBJ2-7; D not certain. Trimming took off 4 bases at V and 2 bases at J, with 12 bases between the two ends. This CDR3 region has 14 residues. Looked up from germline, CDR1 is LGHDT and CDR2 is YNNKEL (reference sequence). The CDR3 protein is CASSPGPPPYEQYF. The CDR3 region has the DNA TGTGCCAGCAGCCCGGGCCCACCCCCCTACGAGCAGTACTTC.

The rearrangement uses TRBV15 and TRBJ2-7; D remains unclear. Trimming pared 8 bases from V and 2 bases from J, leaving 10 bases between. The germline V gene has CDR1 LNHNV and CDR2 YYDKDF (reference sequence). The CDR3 contains 12 residues. The CDR3 region has the DNA TGTGCCACCCGAGGTTTAGCCTACGAGCAGTACTTC. This translates into CATRGLAYEQYF.

In the case of this clonotype: A read error is possible here, since a much larger clone lies one base away. The chain links TRBV12-3 or TRBV12-4 to TRBJ2-3; perhaps TRBD1 as D (5 bases). This CDR3 has 13 amino acids. CDR3 DNA sequence: TGTGCCAGCAGTTATCAGGGAAGAGGTACGCAGTGTTTT. It translates to CASSYQGRGTQCF.

This clonotype was picked up a small number of times. The chain is built from TRBV2 and TRBJ1-6; D is possibly TRBD1 (5 bases). V was clipped by 8 bases and J by 10 bases, with 18 bases between them. Germline CDR1 and CDR2: SNHLY and FYNNEI. The CDR3 sequence is 14 residues long. CDR3 sequence (DNA): TGTGCCAGCGGGTTTGGGACCTTAGGGTCACCCCTCCACTTT. This encodes CASGFGTLGSPLHF.

This clonotype occurred many times. The V call is TRBV4-3, the J call TRBJ1-6; D not certain. The V and J ends lost 0 bases and 9 bases respectively, with 6 bases between them. Germline V gene lookup returns CDR1 LGHNA and CDR2 YSLEER. The CDR3 extends over 13 amino acids. For the CDR3, the DNA is TGCGCCAGCAGCCAAGAGTCGGGTTCACCCCTCCACTTT. It codes for CASSQESGSPLHF.

This clonotype was counted many times. The rearrangement joins TRBV7-8 to TRBJ2-1; 10 bases line up with TRBD2. The CDR3 extends over 16 amino acids. V gave up 4 bases and J gave up 0 bases; unmatched junction bases: 3. Looked up from germline, CDR1 is SGHVS and CDR2 is FQNEAQ. CDR3: CASSSSGRGSYNEQFF. The CDR3 nucleotides read TGTGCCAGCAGCTCTAGCGGGAGAGGCTCCTACAATGAGCAGTTCTTC.

The rearrangement links TRBV18 to TRBJ2-5; D is unclear. The CDR3 contains 13 residues. CDR1 KGHSH and CDR2 LQKENI come from the germline V gene. V lost 2 bases and J lost 4, with 8 bases in between. CDR3 in amino acids: CASSPGVLETQYF. The CDR3 DNA reads as TGTGCCAGCTCACCAGGGGTGTTAGAGACCCAGTACTTC. Full variable domain (remainder filled in from reference TRBV18 and TRBJ2-5): NAGVMQNPRHLVRRRGQEARLRCSPMKGHSHVYWYRQLPEEGLKFMVYLQKENIIDESGMPKERFSAEFPKEGPSILRIQQVVRGDSAAYFCASSPGVLETQYFGPGTRLLVL.

This clonotype has more than one count but fewer than ten. The chain links TRBV5-1 to TRBJ2-3; D is unresolved. The CDR3 spans 14 residues. Looked up from germline, CDR1 is SGHRS and CDR2 is YFSETQ. V lost 3 bases and J 4 bases, leaving 12 bases between the germline ends. CDR3 loop: CASSSVGHSDTQYF. The CDR3 bases are TGCGCCAGCAGCTCCGTGGGCCATTCAGATACGCAGTATTTT.

This clonotype was counted between two and nine times. This rearrangement joins TRBV5-6 to TRBJ2-1; D might be TRBD1 (5 bases). Germline CDR1 reads SGHDT; CDR2 reads YYEEEE. V lost 2 bases, J lost 8 bases, and 26 bases lay in between. This CDR3 has 18 amino acids. The DNA for the CDR3 is TGTGCCAGCAGCTTTTTAGGGGCCGGTCAGAGATACCTCTATGAGCAGTTCTTC. It is translated as CASSFLGAGQRYLYEQFF.

The chain employs TRBV7-8 and TRBJ2-7, with 10 bases fitting TRBD1. V was pared by 5 bases and J by 5 bases, with 9 bases of the junction left unmatched. This CDR3 has 15 amino acids. From germline, CDR1 is SGHVS and CDR2 FQNEAQ. Written as DNA, the CDR3 is TGTGCCAGCAGCACCCCGGGACAGGGGTACGACGAGCAGTACTTC. This gives the protein CASSTPGQGYDEQYF.

This clonotype was seen ten or more times. The chain recombines TRBV3-1 with TRBJ2-7; D ambiguous. Trimming took 5 bases from V and 0 from J, leaving 5 bases between them. The CDR3 spans 12 residues. Germline V lookup: CDR1 LGHDT, CDR2 YNNKEL (reference sequence). The chain's CDR3 is CASSFSSYEQYF. CDR3 nucleotides: TGTGCCAGCAGCTTTAGCTCCTACGAGCAGTACTTC.

This clonotype was observed a handful of times. The chain carries TRBV4-1 and TRBJ2-5; D is uncertain. The CDR3 totals 15 residues. The germline V gene has CDR1 MGHRA and CDR2 YSYEKL. V lost 0 bases and J 5 bases, leaving 13 bases between the germline ends. The CDR3 DNA reads as TGCGCCAGCAGCCAAGAAATTCTCATCCAGGAGACCCAGTACTTC. This encodes CASSQEILIQETQYF.